The T cell receptor beta chain under discussion was sequenced for a study of T cells in Graves' hyperthyroidism and ophthalmopathy. General study points: Most clonotypes expanded in the thyroid (above 0.001) were also present in blood. It was a median about seven months before onset that the model predicted ophthalmopathy.

CDR3 length equals 13 residues. Looked up from germline, CDR1 is SEHNR and CDR2 is FQNEAQ (reference sequence). V lost 5 bases to trimming and J lost 2 bases, with 8 bases between them. As to this clonotype: Its antigen remains unidentified.

Ophthalmopathy in the patients scored at least 3 on Clinical Activity Score and at least 4 on NOSPECS grade, lasting under 3 months. RNA transcripts gave rise to amplified TCR beta CDR3 regions. TCR CDR3 regions were first amplified by RT-PCR with HTBI primers. TCRdb ran MiXCR on the multiplex PCR reads and lists one entry per CDR3 protein. The sample holds over 500,000 distinct CDR3 sequences; about 15% are singletons and the top ten take roughly a sixth. The chain uses TRBV7-9 and TRBJ2-3; D remains ambiguous. Sequencing was performed on blood. This receptor was obtained from a woman in her late teens or twenties with Graves' ophthalmopathy. The DNA for the CDR3 is TGTGCCAGCAGCACCACCCTCACAGATACGCAGTATTTT. This codes for CASSTTLTDTQYF.